Reported below is one T cell receptor beta chain. This specimen belongs to a study of blood T cell repertoires in COVID-19. Study-wide background: Spain, Italy and the United States supplied samples that represented acute and convalescent COVID-19. The analysed material was cDNA or gDNA that came from T cells, B-cell-depleted T cells, or PBMCs.

Original methodology: Estimated nucleated cell counts came from reference gene primer amplification. Method: immunoSEQ multiplex PCR; TCRdb's copy keeps in-frame clones and lacks some. Clone size and the V and J calls come from that table; the DNA yielded D and trimming. Here the sample spans more than 45,000 clones, roughly 86% being singletons. This CDR3 is 18 amino acids long. V lost 7 bases to trimming and J lost 4 bases; unmatched junction nucleotides: 11. The germline gives CDR1 MGHRA, CDR2 YSYEKL. The chain carries TRBV4-1 and TRBJ2-3; 16 nucleotides match TRBD2. Sequenced input: peripheral blood. The receptor was derived from a man in his sixties with active or convalescent COVID-19. The CDR3 here is CASMAPGLAGGQADTQYF. CDR3 in DNA: TGCGCCAGCATGGCGCCGGGACTAGCGGGGGGGCAAGCAGATACGCAGTATTTT.